These 27 T cell receptor beta chains originate from one sample sequenced in a study of OX40 agonist ivuxolimab in advanced cancers. The data were produced by immunoSEQ multiplex PCR, yet TCRdb's version contains in-frame clones alone and is incomplete. The sample records around 110,000 clones, over 85% being singletons. This material consisted of CD4+ or CD8+ T cells sorted from blood, taken in a trial of the OX40 agonist ivuxolimab. These receptors all come from an adult with an advanced solid tumor such as melanoma, head and neck, liver or kidney cancer.

J is TRBJ1-5 and V is TRBV5-4; no firm D call. The CDR3 extends over 15 amino acids. Trimming left V 4 bases short and J 0 bases short, with 11 bases between. Germline loops: CDR1 SGHNT, CDR2 YYREEE (reference sequence). The CDR3 DNA reads TGTGCCAGCAGCGCGGACGGCATTAGCAATCAGCCCCAGCATTTT. Translated: CASSADGISNQPQHF.

V is TRBV7-3 and J is TRBJ1-4, with D possibly being TRBD1 (5 bases). V was shortened by 5 bases and J by 7 bases, with 14 bases between the two germline ends. Germline V gene sequence: CDR1 SGHTA, CDR2 FQGTGA. The CDR3 totals 14 residues. The CDR3 coding sequence is TGTGCCAGCAGCAATGGGGGTAACGGTGAAAAACTGTTTTTT. It codes for CASSNGGNGEKLFF. Variable domain in full (rest from reference TRBV7-3 and TRBJ1-4): GAGVSQTPSNKVTEKGKYVELRCDPISGHTALYWYRQSLGQGPEFLIYFQGTGAADDSGLPNDRFFAVRPEGSVSTLKIQRTERGDSAVYLCASSNGGNGEKLFFGSGTQLSVL.

The rearrangement joins TRBV6-6 to TRBJ2-5; D ambiguous. The germline V gene has CDR1 MNHNY and CDR2 SVGAGI (reference sequence). The CDR3 totals 13 residues. V shed 2 bases and J shed 5 bases, with 9 bases lying between them. The CDR3 DNA is TGTGCCAGCAGTTACGGTAGCCTGGAGACCCAGTACTTC. This sequence encodes CASSYGSLETQYF.

V usage is TRBV6-1 and J usage is TRBJ2-7; 9 bases map to TRBD2. The CDR3 loop spans 13 amino acids. Unmatched junction bases numbered 6, after V lost 8 bases and J lost 4 bases. Germline V gene lookup returns CDR1 MNHNS and CDR2 SASEGT. The CDR3 DNA reads TGTGCCAGCGGTAGCGGGGGAGATTACGAGCAGTACTTC. Translating gives CASGSGGDYEQYF.

The rearrangement uses TRBV7-9 and TRBJ1-5; TRBD1 matches at 10 bases. Unmatched junction bases numbered 11, after V lost 4 bases and J lost 2 bases. Germline values: CDR1 SEHNR, CDR2 FQNEAQ (reference sequence). The CDR3 extends over 18 amino acids. The CDR3 region has the DNA TGTGCCAGCAGCTCCTCCGGTGGGGACAGGGGAGGCAATCAGCCCCAGCATTTT. As protein: CASSSSGGDRGGNQPQHF.

The chain couples TRBV11-3 to TRBJ2-1, with no clear D. CDR1 and CDR2 (germline): SGHNT, YENEEA. This CDR3 has 13 residues. The germline V and J ends were trimmed by 1 base and 5 bases, with 6 bases remaining between them. The CDR3 sequence is CASSLGVNNEQFF. DNA of the CDR3: TGTGCCAGCAGCTTAGGGGTAAACAATGAGCAGTTCTTC.

The chain employs TRBV28 and TRBJ2-3; TRBD1 agrees at 10 bases. Germline loops: CDR1 MDHEN, CDR2 SYDVKM. J was trimmed by 8 bases and V by 3 bases; bases with no gene match: 11. CDR3 length: 16 residues. CDR3: CASSFAGTGAVGTQYF. The CDR3 coding sequence is TGTGCCAGCAGTTTCGCCGGGACAGGGGCGGTTGGTACGCAGTATTTT. The variable domain in full, completed from reference TRBV28 and TRBJ2-3, reads DVKVTQSSRYLVKRTGEKVFLECVQDMDHENMFWYRQDPGLGLRLIYFSYDVKMKEKGDIPEGYSVSREKKERFSLILESASTNQTSMYLCASSFAGTGAVGTQYFGPGTRLTVL.

This chain connects TRBV7-2 to TRBJ1-5, with 8 bases aligning to TRBD1. Germline CDR1 is SGHTA and CDR2 is FQGNSA. V lost 1 base to trimming and J lost 4 bases; unmatched junction nucleotides: 6. This CDR3 region has 16 residues. The CDR3 DNA reads as TGTGCCAGCAGCTTAGGGGACAGGTGGAGTAATCAGCCCCAGCATTTT. It yields the protein CASSLGDRWSNQPQHF.

This chain uses TRBV6-5 with TRBJ1-3, with TRBD1 matching 10 bases. Germline V CDR1 and CDR2: MNHEY, SVGAGI. The CDR3 loop spans 15 amino acids. V shed 2 bases and J 2 bases; nucleotides not matched to a gene: 0. CDR3 in amino acids: CASSYGTGAGNTIYF. In nucleotides, the CDR3 is TGTGCCAGCAGTTACGGGACAGGGGCTGGAAACACCATATATTTT.

The DNA of the CDR3 is TGTGCCAGCAGTGAGGACCAGGGGATTCAGCCCCAGCATTTT. Translating gives CASSEDQGIQPQHF. The chain links TRBV6-6 to TRBJ1-5; TRBD1 might be the D (6 bases). The CDR3 loop spans 14 amino acids. The V and J ends lost 5 bases and 6 bases respectively, with 14 bases between them. Germline V gene lookup returns CDR1 MNHNY and CDR2 SVGAGI (reference sequence).

This clone was picked up one time. The chain is built from TRBV19 and TRBJ2-7, with 7 bases fitting TRBD1. V dropped 3 bases and J dropped 3; count of bases not matched to a gene: 5. The CDR3 sequence is 14 residues long. Germline-derived CDR1 and CDR2 are LNHDA and SQIVND (reference sequence). The DNA for the CDR3 is TGTGCCAGTAGTATCTCTGGGACAGACTACGAGCAGTACTTC. Its translation: CASSISGTDYEQYF.

This chain uses TRBV5-4 with TRBJ2-7; a weak D match, TRBD2 (6 bases). The V and J ends lost 0 bases and 6 bases respectively, with 10 bases between them. CDR3 length equals 13 residues. Looked up from germline, CDR1 is SGHNT and CDR2 is YYREEE (reference sequence). The CDR3 sequence: CASSLARGGEQYF. CDR3 DNA: TGTGCCAGCAGCTTGGCGCGGGGAGGCGAGCAGTACTTC.

V and J are TRBV10-1 and TRBJ2-3, with no clear D. The V gene's germline CDR1 is WNHNN and CDR2 SYGVQD (reference sequence). V was shortened by 1 base and J by 3 bases, with 5 bases between the two germline ends. This CDR3 has 13 residues. The chain's CDR3 is CASSEFRTDTQYF. Written as DNA, the CDR3 is TGCGCCAGCAGTGAGTTTCGGACAGATACGCAGTATTTT.

The chain carries TRBV19 and TRBJ1-5; possibly TRBD1 for D (6 bases). This CDR3 region has 16 residues. In germline, CDR1 is LNHDA, CDR2 SQIVND (reference sequence). The V gene lost 4 bases and the J gene lost 5 bases, with 18 bases spanning the gap. CDR3 in DNA: TGTGCCAGTAGTAGCTACGGCGGCAGGGGTTATCAGCCCCAGCATTTT. It specifies CASSSYGGRGYQPQHF.

The chain recombines TRBV9 with TRBJ1-3, with TRBD1 matching 9 bases. The length of the CDR3 is 16 residues. Trimming took 4 bases from V and 4 from J; bases not matched to a gene: 9. CDR1 and CDR2 from the germline V gene are SGDLS and YYNGEE. As DNA, the CDR3 is TGTGCCAGCAGCTCAACAGGGGGCGGCTCAGGAAACACCATATATTTT. Translating gives CASSSTGGGSGNTIYF.

This chain joins TRBV7-3 and TRBJ2-1; 11 bases map to TRBD2. The CDR3 is 16 amino acids. CDR1 is SGHTA and CDR2 is FQGTGA in the germline V gene. V trimming: 2 bases; J trimming: 6 bases; junction bases outside the gene matches: 6. In DNA form, the CDR3 reads TGTGCCAGCAGCTTATACCCTAGCGGGAGGCTCAATGAGCAGTTCTTC. Translated, it gives CASSLYPSGRLNEQFF.

The J gene is TRBJ2-2, the V gene TRBV7-9, with D hard to call. In germline, CDR1 is SEHNR, CDR2 FQNEAQ (reference sequence). This CDR3 is built from 13 residues. The germline V and J ends were trimmed by 2 bases and 6 bases, with 7 bases remaining between them. As DNA, the CDR3 is TGTGCCAGCAGCTTAAGCGTATCCGGGGAGCTGTTTTTT. It translates to CASSLSVSGELFF.

In regard to this clone: The same CDR3 is also encoded by other DNA sequences in this sample. Here the CDR3 DNA reads TGTGCCAGCAGCTTGGTCAGTCAAGAGACCCAGTACTTC. It yields the protein CASSLVSQETQYF. The chain carries TRBV5-4 and TRBJ2-5; the D is unclear. V shed 0 bases and J shed 2 bases, with 5 bases lying between them. The germline CDR1 and CDR2 sequences are SGHNT and YYREEE (reference sequence). The CDR3 totals 13 residues.

The genes are TRBV2 and TRBJ2-5, with D uncertain. Germline V gene sequence: CDR1 SNHLY, CDR2 FYNNEI. V was trimmed by 7 bases and J by 3 bases, leaving 18 bases between them. The CDR3 covers 15 residues. CDR3 in amino acids: CASKGVKGWEETQYF. In DNA, the CDR3 is TGTGCCAGCAAAGGAGTTAAGGGTTGGGAAGAGACCCAGTACTTC.

The chain has TRBV5-1 and TRBJ2-5; D may be TRBD2 (5 bases). CDR1 and CDR2 (germline): SGHRS, YFSETQ. The CDR3 runs to 13 residues. V lost 4 bases and J lost 2, with 9 bases in between. CDR3 DNA: TGCGCCAGCAGCCCGGACTTTCAAGAGACCCAGTACTTC. It is translated as CASSPDFQETQYF.

The gene calls are TRBV5-1 and TRBJ1-4; no definite D call. Germline-derived CDR1 and CDR2 are SGHRS and YFSETQ. V lost 3 bases, J lost 6 bases, and 9 bases lay in between. CDR3 length: 13 amino acids. The CDR3 is CASSSAGHEKLFF. In nucleotides, the CDR3 is TGCGCCAGCAGCTCCGCCGGCCATGAAAAACTGTTTTTT.

This clone showed up just a few times. The rearrangement joins TRBV7-9 to TRBJ2-5; 10 nucleotides agree with TRBD1. Germline V gives CDR1 SEHNR, CDR2 FQNEAQ (reference sequence). V dropped 3 bases and J dropped 2; count of bases not matched to a gene: 3. The CDR3 has 15 residues. CDR3 protein: CASSFRDRGQETQYF. The CDR3, as DNA: TGTGCCAGCAGCTTCCGGGACAGGGGACAAGAGACCCAGTACTTC.

The rearrangement uses TRBV28 and TRBJ1-3, with TRBD1 matching 11 bases. This CDR3 comprises 19 residues. Germline V gene lookup returns CDR1 MDHEN and CDR2 SYDVKM. With 3 bases clipped from V and 5 bases from J, the junction kept 15 bases outside the gene matches. CDR3 amino acids: CASSFSQLGGQGARNTIYF. The CDR3 region has the DNA TGTGCCAGCAGTTTCTCACAATTGGGAGGACAGGGGGCGAGAAACACCATATATTTT.

This sequence joins TRBV6-6 and TRBJ2-1; D might be TRBD1 or TRBD2, each matching 5 bases. The CDR3 runs to 15 residues. CDR1 is MNHNY and CDR2 is SVGAGI in the germline V gene (reference sequence). V was pared by 0 bases and J by 15 bases, with 21 bases between. The CDR3 is CASSYSRDGGAGPFF. The CDR3 nucleotides read TGTGCCAGCAGTTACTCCCGGGACGGCGGAGCTGGGCCGTTCTTC.

This clone has a single count. The rearrangement joins TRBV11-2 to TRBJ2-1; D unresolved. The V and J ends lost 5 bases and 6 bases respectively, with 14 bases between them. Germline CDR1 is SGHAT and CDR2 is FQNNGV. This CDR3 has 14 residues. The chain's CDR3 is CASSPRPLGNEQFF. Here the CDR3 DNA reads TGTGCCAGCAGCCCCCGCCCCCTAGGCAATGAGCAGTTCTTC.

The chain has TRBV5-5 and TRBJ2-1; possible D gene TRBD1, 7 bases. The V and J ends lost 4 bases and 7 bases respectively, with 15 bases between them. The CDR3 runs to 14 residues. The V gene's germline CDR1 is SGHKS and CDR2 YYEKEE (reference sequence). The DNA of the CDR3 is TGTGCCAGCAGCAAACAGGGGACTGAGAATGAGCAGTTCTTC. Amino acid sequence: CASSKQGTENEQFF.

J is TRBJ2-1 and V is TRBV28; TRBD2 matches 7 bases. The germline gives CDR1 MDHEN, CDR2 SYDVKM. This CDR3 contains 15 residues. V shed 7 bases, J shed 5 bases, and the junction held 11 bases outside the gene matches. DNA for the CDR3: TGTGCCAGCAACAAGCACGGGAGGTCCAACAATGAGCAGTTCTTC. As protein: CASNKHGRSNNEQFF.